These T cell receptor beta chains were read from a single sample in a study of cytomegalovirus exposure and HLA in healthy donors. Profiled with immunoSEQ multiplex PCR; TCRdb holds only in-frame clones, not every one. The profile shows almost 200,000 clones, 85% of them singletons. The sample consisted of PBMCs. These receptors originate from a woman in her fifties or sixties in good health and CMV-seronegative. Each CDR3 is given with its conserved first and last residue. The D gene is left open where the match is weak. Expanded clones are given a class, and other clones once, few, many or no size at all.

cdr3_aa | cdr3_nt | d_call | clone_size | j_call | v_call
CASSYGGRVNEQFF | TGTGCCAGCAGTTACGGCGGGAGAGTTAATGAGCAGTTCTTC | TRBD2 | - | TRBJ2-1 | TRBV6-5
CASSGHNSGANVLTF | TGTGCCAGCAGTGGACATAACTCTGGGGCCAACGTCCTGACTTTC | - | - | TRBJ2-6 | TRBV6-5
CASSSDPGLAGGMGEQYF | TGTGCCAGCAGCTCAGACCCGGGACTAGCGGGAGGGATGGGGGAGCAGTACTTC | TRBD2 | - | TRBJ2-7 | TRBV11-2
CASSETTGSRTF | TGCGCCAGCAGTGAGACGACAGGGTCCAGGACCTTC | TRBD1 | - | TRBJ1-2 | TRBV10-1
CASSMRGFEAFF | TGTGCCAGCAGTATGAGGGGGTTTGAAGCTTTCTTT | - | - | TRBJ1-1 | TRBV28
CASRRNLQIYGYTF | TGTGCCAGCAGGCGTAACCTACAGATCTATGGCTACACCTTC | - | - | TRBJ1-2 | TRBV28
CASSETGRNNNEQFF | TGCGCCAGCAGTGAAACGGGGAGAAACAACAATGAGCAGTTCTTC | - | - | TRBJ2-1 | TRBV10-2
CATSSALDLTEAFF | TGTGCCACCAGCAGTGCCCTAGATTTGACTGAAGCTTTCTTT | - | - | TRBJ1-1 | TRBV15
CASSSLQGGTQYF | TGTGCCAGCAGCTCCTTACAGGGCGGGACCCAGTACTTC | - | - | TRBJ2-5 | TRBV6-5
CASRQAGETQYF | TGTGCCAGTAGACAGGCCGGAGAGACCCAGTACTTC | - | few | TRBJ2-5 | TRBV19